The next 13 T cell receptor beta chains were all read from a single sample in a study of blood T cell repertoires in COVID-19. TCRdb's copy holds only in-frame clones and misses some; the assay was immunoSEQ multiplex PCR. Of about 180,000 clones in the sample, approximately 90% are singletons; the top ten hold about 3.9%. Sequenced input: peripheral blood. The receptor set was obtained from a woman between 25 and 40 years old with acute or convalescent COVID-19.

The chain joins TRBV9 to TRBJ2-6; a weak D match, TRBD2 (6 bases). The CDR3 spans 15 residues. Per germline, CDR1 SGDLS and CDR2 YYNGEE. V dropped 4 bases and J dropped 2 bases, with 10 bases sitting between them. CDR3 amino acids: CASSPTGAGANVLTF. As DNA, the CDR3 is TGTGCCAGCAGCCCCACGGGGGCTGGGGCCAACGTCCTGACTTTC.

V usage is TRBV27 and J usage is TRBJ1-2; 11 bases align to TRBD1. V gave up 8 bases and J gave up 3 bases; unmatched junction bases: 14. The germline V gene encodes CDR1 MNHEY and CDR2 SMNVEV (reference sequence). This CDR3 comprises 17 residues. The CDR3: CASAFQDRGRLDYGYTF. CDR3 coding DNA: TGTGCCAGCGCATTTCAGGACAGGGGGCGCTTGGACTATGGCTACACCTTC.

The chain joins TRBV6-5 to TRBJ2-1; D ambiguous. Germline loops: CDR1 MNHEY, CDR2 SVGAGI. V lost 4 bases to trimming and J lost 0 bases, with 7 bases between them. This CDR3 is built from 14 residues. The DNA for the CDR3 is TGTGCCAGCAGTTTTAGGAGCTCCTACAATGAGCAGTTCTTC. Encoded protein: CASSFRSSYNEQFF.

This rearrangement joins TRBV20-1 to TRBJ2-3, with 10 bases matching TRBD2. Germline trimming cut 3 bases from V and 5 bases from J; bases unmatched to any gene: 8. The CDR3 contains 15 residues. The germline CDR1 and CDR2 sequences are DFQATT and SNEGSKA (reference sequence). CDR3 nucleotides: TGCAGTGCTAGTGGGCTAGCGGGAGTTATAGATACGCAGTATTTT. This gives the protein CSASGLAGVIDTQYF.

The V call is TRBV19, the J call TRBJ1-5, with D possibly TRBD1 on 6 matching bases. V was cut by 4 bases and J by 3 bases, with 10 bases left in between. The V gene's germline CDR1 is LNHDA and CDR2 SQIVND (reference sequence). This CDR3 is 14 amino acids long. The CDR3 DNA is TGTGCCAGTAGTAATTGGGACACCAATCAGCCCCAGCATTTT. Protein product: CASSNWDTNQPQHF. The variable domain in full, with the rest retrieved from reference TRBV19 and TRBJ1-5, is DGGITQSPKYLFRKEGQNVTLSCEQNLNHDAMYWYRQDPGQGLRLIYYSQIVNDFQKGDIAEGYSVSREKKESFPLTVTSAQKNPTAFYLCASSNWDTNQPQHFGDGTRLSIL.

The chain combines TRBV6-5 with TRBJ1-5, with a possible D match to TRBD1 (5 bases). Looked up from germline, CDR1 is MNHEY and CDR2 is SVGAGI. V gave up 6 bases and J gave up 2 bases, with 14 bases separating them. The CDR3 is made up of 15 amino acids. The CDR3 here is CASSKGDSRNQPQHF. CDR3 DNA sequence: TGTGCCAGCAGCAAAGGCGACAGCCGCAATCAGCCCCAGCATTTT.

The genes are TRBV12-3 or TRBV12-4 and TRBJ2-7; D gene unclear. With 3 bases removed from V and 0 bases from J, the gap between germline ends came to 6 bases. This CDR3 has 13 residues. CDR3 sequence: CASSFSGSYEQYF. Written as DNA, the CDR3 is TGTGCCAGCAGTTTTTCGGGCTCCTACGAGCAGTACTTC.

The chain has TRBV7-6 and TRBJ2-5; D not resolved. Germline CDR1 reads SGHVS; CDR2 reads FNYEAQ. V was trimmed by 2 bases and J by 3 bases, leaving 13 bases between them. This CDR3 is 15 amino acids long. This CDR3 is CASSLNQRREETQYF. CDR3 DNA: TGTGCCAGCAGCTTAAATCAGCGAAGAGAAGAGACCCAGTACTTC. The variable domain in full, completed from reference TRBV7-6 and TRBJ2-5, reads GAGVSQSPRYKVTKRGQDVALRCDPISGHVSLYWYRQALGQGPEFLTYFNYEAQQDKSGLPNDRFSAERPEGSISTLTIQRTEQRDSAMYRCASSLNQRREETQYFGPGTRLLVL.

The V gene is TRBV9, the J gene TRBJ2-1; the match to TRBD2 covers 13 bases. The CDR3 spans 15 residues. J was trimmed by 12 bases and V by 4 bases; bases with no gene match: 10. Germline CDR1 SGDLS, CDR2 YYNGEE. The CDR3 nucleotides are TGTGCCAGCAGCCCTGGGACTAGCGGGAATGGAGGGCAGTTCTTC. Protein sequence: CASSPGTSGNGGQFF.

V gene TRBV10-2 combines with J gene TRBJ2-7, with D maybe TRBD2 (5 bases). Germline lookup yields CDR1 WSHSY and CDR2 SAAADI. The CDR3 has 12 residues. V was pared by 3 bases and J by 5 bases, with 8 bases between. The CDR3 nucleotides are TGCGCCAGCAGTGATGGAGCGGACGAGCAGTACTTC. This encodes CASSDGADEQYF.

The CDR3 nucleotides are TGTGCCAGCAGCTCACAGGAGGGATCCAAGACCCAGTACTTC. It yields the protein CASSSQEGSKTQYF. The J gene is TRBJ2-5, the V gene TRBV5-4; D is perhaps TRBD2 (6 bases). The ends were cut back, 3 bases at V and 6 bases at J, with 15 bases in the middle. The CDR3 loop spans 14 amino acids. CDR1 SGHNT and CDR2 YYREEE come from the germline V gene (reference sequence).

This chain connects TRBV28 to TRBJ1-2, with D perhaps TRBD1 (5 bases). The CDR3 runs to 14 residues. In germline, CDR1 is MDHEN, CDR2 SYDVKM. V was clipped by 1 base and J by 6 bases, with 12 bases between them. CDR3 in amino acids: CASSLSTLQDGYTF. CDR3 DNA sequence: TGTGCCAGCAGTTTATCCACCTTACAGGATGGCTACACCTTC.

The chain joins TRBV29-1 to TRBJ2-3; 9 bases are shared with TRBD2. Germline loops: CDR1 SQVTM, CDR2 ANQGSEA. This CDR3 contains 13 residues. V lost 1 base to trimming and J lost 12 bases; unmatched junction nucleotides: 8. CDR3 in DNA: TGCAGCGTTGAAGGGACTAGCGCAAGTCAACAGTATTTT. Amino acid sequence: CSVEGTSASQQYF.